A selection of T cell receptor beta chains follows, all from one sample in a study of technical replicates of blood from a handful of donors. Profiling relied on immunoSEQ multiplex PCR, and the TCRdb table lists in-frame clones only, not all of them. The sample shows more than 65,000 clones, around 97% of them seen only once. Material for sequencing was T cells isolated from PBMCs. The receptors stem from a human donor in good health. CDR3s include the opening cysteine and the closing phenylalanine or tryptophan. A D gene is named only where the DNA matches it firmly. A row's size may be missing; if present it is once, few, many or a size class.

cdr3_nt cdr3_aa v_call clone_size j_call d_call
TGTGCCAGCAGTGAGCCCGGGACATACTACGAGCAGTACTTC CASSEPGTYYEQYF TRBV6-1 - TRBJ2-7 -
TGCAGTGCGGCCCAAGGGGGATACATATATTTT CSAAQGGYIYF TRBV20-1 - TRBJ1-3 -
TGTGCCAGCAGACTGGGACAAGTCGGGAAGGAGTACTTC CASRLGQVGKEYF TRBV27 - TRBJ2-7 -
TGTGCCAGCAGCCGGGGAGAACCCGGGGAGCTGTTTTTT CASSRGEPGELFF TRBV5-4 - TRBJ2-2 -
TGCGCCAGCAGCTCTCCTGCCGCAGGGGGGCAAGGAAACACCATATATTTT CASSSPAAGGQGNTIYF TRBV5-1 - TRBJ1-3 TRBD1
TGCAGCGTAGCGGGGACCAAAGAGACCCAGTACTTC CSVAGTKETQYF TRBV29-1 - TRBJ2-5 TRBD2
TGTGCCAGCAGCCAAGATTTACTAGCGGAAAGCTCCTACAATGAGCAGTTCTTC CASSQDLLAESSYNEQFF TRBV4-2 - TRBJ2-1 TRBD2
TGTGCCAGCAGCGCGGGGGGCCACAGGGTGCCCTACGAGCAGTACTTC CASSAGGHRVPYEQYF TRBV9 once TRBJ2-7 -
TGTGCCAGCAGCCAGTCGGAAGGGGCATACACCGGGGAGCTGTTTTTT CASSQSEGAYTGELFF TRBV4-2 - TRBJ2-2 -
TGTGCCAGCAGCCAGGGACAGGGTTATGGCTACACCTTC CASSQGQGYGYTF TRBV14 once TRBJ1-2 TRBD1
TGCGCCAGCAGCTTGGTGGGGACAGGGGGTGCCACCGTTGGAAACACCATATATTTT CASSLVGTGGATVGNTIYF TRBV5-1 - TRBJ1-3 TRBD1
TGTGCTAGTGGTTTGGTAGTAGCTAACACTGAAGCTTTCTTT CASGLVVANTEAFF TRBV12-5 - TRBJ1-1 -
TGTGCCAGCAGTGAACTAGACAGACTGAATTCACCCCTCCACTTT CASSELDRLNSPLHF TRBV6-1 once TRBJ1-6 -
TGTGCCACCTCGGGACAGGGGATCACAGATACGCAGTATTTT CATSGQGITDTQYF TRBV10-3 - TRBJ2-3 TRBD1
TGTGCCAGCAGCTTGTCGGGGTTCGAGCAGTACTTC CASSLSGFEQYF TRBV11-1 - TRBJ2-7 -
TGCGCCAGCAGCTCGGACACTGAAGCTTTCTTT CASSSDTEAFF TRBV5-1 - TRBJ1-1 -
TGTGCCAGCAGCGTAGGAGGGGGGGTGAGCACAGATACGCAGTATTTT CASSVGGGVSTDTQYF TRBV9 - TRBJ2-3 -
TGTGCCAGCAGGTCAGGGACCGGGGAGCTGTTTTTT CASRSGTGELFF TRBV27 - TRBJ2-2 -
TGTGCCAGCTCACCGAAGGGACAGGCCAATTCACCCCTCCACTTT CASSPKGQANSPLHF TRBV18 - TRBJ1-6 TRBD1
TGTGCTAGTGGTATACTCTACAATGAGCAGTTCTTC CASGILYNEQFF TRBV12-5 - TRBJ2-1 -
TGTGCCAGCAGCTTGCTCGGGGAGGGTTGGGCACCGGTTGGGCTGTTTTTT CASSLLGEGWAPVGLFF TRBV5-7 - TRBJ2-2 TRBD2
TGTGCCTGGGCCACAGGGGGGCCCCAGCATTTT CAWATGGPQHF TRBV30 - TRBJ1-5 TRBD1
TGTGCCAGCAGCGATAGACAGGAGATCTATGGCTACACCTTC CASSDRQEIYGYTF TRBV7-8 - TRBJ1-2 -
TGTGCCAGCAGCTACACCGGGACAGGGAGGCAAGAGACCCAGTACTTC CASSYTGTGRQETQYF TRBV28 - TRBJ2-5 TRBD1
TGTGCCAGCAGTTTGGGGGGGTCTCTAGAGCAGTTCTTC CASSLGGSLEQFF TRBV27 - TRBJ2-1 TRBD2
TGTGCCAGCAGCTTTGGAGGGCGCAGGAACGAGCAGTACTTC CASSFGGRRNEQYF TRBV11-3 - TRBJ2-7 -
TGCGCCAGCAGCTTGGACAGGGCCACCTACGAGCAGTACTTC CASSLDRATYEQYF TRBV5-1 - TRBJ2-7 -
TGTGCCAGCAGACCCCCCCAAGCCGGTAGCAATCAGCCCCAGCATTTT CASRPPQAGSNQPQHF TRBV28 - TRBJ1-5 -
TGTGCCAGCAGCGTAGGGGGAGGACTCGAAAAACTGTTTTTT CASSVGGGLEKLFF TRBV9 once TRBJ1-4 -
TGTGCCAGCAGCTTGGAGGGCAGGGCTGCCTACGAGCAGTACTTC CASSLEGRAAYEQYF TRBV5-6 - TRBJ2-7 -
TGCGCCAGCAGACGGAGAGAGACCCAGTACTTC CASRRRETQYF TRBV5-1 - TRBJ2-5 -
TGCGCCAGCAGCTTGGAAGCCCTTCCAGGGGCGGCTGGCTACACCTTC CASSLEALPGAAGYTF TRBV5-1 - TRBJ1-2 -
TGTGCCAGCAGCATCCTCCAGGAGACCCAGTACTTC CASSILQETQYF TRBV5-5 once TRBJ2-5 -
TGTGCCAGCAAAGAGCTAGCGGGACCCTACAATGAGCAGTTCTTC CASKELAGPYNEQFF TRBV27 - TRBJ2-1 TRBD2
TGTGCCAGCAGCCAAGATTTGGCGGGAGATTACACCGGGGAGCTGTTTTTT CASSQDLAGDYTGELFF TRBV4-2 - TRBJ2-2 TRBD2
TGCAGCGTTGAATTAGGACAGGGTCCCTACGAGCAGTACTTC CSVELGQGPYEQYF TRBV29-1 - TRBJ2-7 TRBD1
TGTGCCAGCAGCAAAGATAGGACAGGGTGGGATCAGCCCCAGCATTTT CASSKDRTGWDQPQHF TRBV21-1 - TRBJ1-5 -
TGTGCCAGTAGTAGGAATAATTTGGGGGCTACTAACACCGGGGAGCTGTTTTTT CASSRNNLGATNTGELFF TRBV19 - TRBJ2-2 -
TGTGCCAGCATAGAAGAGACCCAGTACTTC CASIEETQYF TRBV2 - TRBJ2-5 -